Listed below are T cell receptor beta chains from one sample, sequenced in a study of T-cell memory formation after mild COVID-19. Each CDR3 protein is one row after TCRdb ran MiXCR on the 5' RACE reads. The sample carries more than 150,000 distinct CDR3 sequences, around 10% recorded once. Sample: PBMCs or a T cell subset sorted from them (not recorded which). These receptors were collected from a man aged 18-30 years who had mild COVID-19 (a few samples of this study predate the infection). Cell type and time point are not known. The CDR3 runs from the conserved cysteine through the conserved F or W. D genes are given only for firm matches. Expanded clones get a size class; other rows say once, few or many, or leave the size out.

d_call,j_call,v_call,clone_size,cdr3_nt,cdr3_aa
NA,TRBJ1-4,TRBV7-8,NA,TGTGCCAGCAGCCCAACAGGGAGTTACGAAAAACTGTTTTTT,CASSPTGSYEKLFF
TRBD1,TRBJ1-1,TRBV19,few,TGTGCCAGCGGGACAGCCTTTGACACTGAAGCTTTCTTT,CASGTAFDTEAFF
NA,TRBJ2-2,TRBV11-3,few,TGTGCCAGCAGTGACACGACCACCGGGGAGCTGTTTTTT,CASSDTTTGELFF
NA,TRBJ2-7,TRBV5-1,NA,TGCGCCAGCAGCTTGGTACTCCCCTACGAGCAGTACTTC,CASSLVLPYEQYF
NA,TRBJ1-1,TRBV9,many,TGTGCCAGCAGCGTACAGGGAGGCACTGAAGCTTTCTTT,CASSVQGGTEAFF
TRBD2,TRBJ2-1,TRBV29-1,few,TGCAGCGTTGAATTAGCGGGACCCTACAATGAGCAGTTCTTC,CSVELAGPYNEQFF
NA,TRBJ2-1,TRBV5-1,NA,TGCGCCAGCAGCCCCACCCCGGGATCCGACAATGAGCAGTTCTTC,CASSPTPGSDNEQFF
NA,TRBJ2-5,TRBV7-2,NA,TGTGCCAGCAGCTTAGCCGGGACACATTGGGAGACCCAGTACTTC,CASSLAGTHWETQYF
TRBD1,TRBJ2-1,TRBV5-1,many,TGCGCCAGCAGATTGTCCGGGACAGGCGATAATGAGCAGTTCTTC,CASRLSGTGDNEQFF
TRBD2,TRBJ2-1,TRBV4-2,many,TGTGCCAGCAGCCAAGTTTTGGCTAGCGGGGGCCTTAGCTCCTACAATGAGCAGTTCTTC,CASSQVLASGGLSSYNEQFF
TRBD2,TRBJ2-2,TRBV9,NA,TGTGCCAGCAGCGCGGGGACTAGCGGGGGGGCCGGGGAGCTGTTTTTT,CASSAGTSGGAGELFF
NA,TRBJ1-2,TRBV5-1,NA,TGCGCCAGCAGCTTGGTAGGGGGTAACTATGGCTACACCTTC,CASSLVGGNYGYTF
NA,TRBJ2-5,TRBV14,few,TGTGCCAGCAGCCGGTATAAGAGGGAAGAGACCCAGTACTTC,CASSRYKREETQYF
NA,TRBJ1-1,TRBV6-5,NA,TGTGCCAGCAGTTACTCCCTTGATGTGAACACTGAAGCTTTCTTT,CASSYSLDVNTEAFF
TRBD1,TRBJ2-1,TRBV5-1,NA,TGCGCCAGCAGCTTGGAAGGGACAGGCTACAATGAGCAGTTCTTC,CASSLEGTGYNEQFF
NA,TRBJ1-4,TRBV4-1,NA,TGCGCCAGCAGCCAGATGGGGGAAAAACTGTTTTTT,CASSQMGEKLFF
NA,TRBJ2-7,TRBV20-1,few,TGCAGTGCTACTGGAGCCTACGAGCAGTACTTC,CSATGAYEQYF
NA,TRBJ1-2,TRBV4-1,NA,TGCGCCAGCAGCCACACAGGGCATGGCTACACCTTC,CASSHTGHGYTF
NA,TRBJ1-1,TRBV5-4,NA,TGTGCCAGCAGCTTGGTCAGCGCCCAAAACACTGAAGCTTTCTTT,CASSLVSAQNTEAFF
NA,TRBJ2-7,TRBV18,NA,TGTGCCAGCTCACCCGAAAACCTGTTCGCCTACGAGCAGTACTTC,CASSPENLFAYEQYF
TRBD1,TRBJ1-2,TRBV29-1,NA,TGCAGCGTTGAAGATGGACAGGGGGCGAGAGGCTACACCTTC,CSVEDGQGARGYTF
TRBD2,TRBJ2-5,TRBV7-2,few,TGTGCCAGCAGCTTAGTTTCGCGGGGGGGCGGTGAGACCCAGTACTTC,CASSLVSRGGGETQYF
NA,TRBJ1-4,TRBV7-2,few,TGTGCCAGCAGCTTGTGGACAGCAACTAATGAAAAACTGTTTTTT,CASSLWTATNEKLFF
TRBD2,TRBJ2-3,TRBV10-3,many,TGTGCCATCAGTGGCTCTAGCGGGGGTTACACAGATACGCAGTATTTT,CAISGSSGGYTDTQYF
TRBD1,TRBJ2-3,TRBV4-1,NA,TGCGCCAGCAGCCTCGGGACAGGGGGCCTGTTCTCTCCGCAGTATTTT,CASSLGTGGLFSPQYF
NA,TRBJ1-5,TRBV6-5,NA,TGTGCCAGCAGTTACGGGGTCGGGAATCAGCCCCAGCATTTT,CASSYGVGNQPQHF
TRBD1,TRBJ2-1,TRBV11-2,NA,TGTGCCAGCATCCGACCTCCCGGGACAGGTAAATCCTACAATGAGCAGTTCTTC,CASIRPPGTGKSYNEQFF
TRBD1,TRBJ1-3,TRBV4-1,NA,TGCGCCAGCAGCCACCCATCTGGACAGGGGACTGGAAACACCATATATTTT,CASSHPSGQGTGNTIYF
NA,TRBJ2-4,TRBV7-2,NA,TGTGCCAGCAGCTTAAATACAAACATTCAGTACTTC,CASSLNTNIQYF
TRBD2,TRBJ2-1,TRBV9,few,TGTGCCAGCAGCGCCGCGAGGGTAGCGGGGTACAATGAGCAGTTCTTC,CASSAARVAGYNEQFF
NA,TRBJ2-3,TRBV7-2,NA,TGTGCCAGCAGCTTAGTCGGTCCCGGCACAGATACGCAGTATTTT,CASSLVGPGTDTQYF